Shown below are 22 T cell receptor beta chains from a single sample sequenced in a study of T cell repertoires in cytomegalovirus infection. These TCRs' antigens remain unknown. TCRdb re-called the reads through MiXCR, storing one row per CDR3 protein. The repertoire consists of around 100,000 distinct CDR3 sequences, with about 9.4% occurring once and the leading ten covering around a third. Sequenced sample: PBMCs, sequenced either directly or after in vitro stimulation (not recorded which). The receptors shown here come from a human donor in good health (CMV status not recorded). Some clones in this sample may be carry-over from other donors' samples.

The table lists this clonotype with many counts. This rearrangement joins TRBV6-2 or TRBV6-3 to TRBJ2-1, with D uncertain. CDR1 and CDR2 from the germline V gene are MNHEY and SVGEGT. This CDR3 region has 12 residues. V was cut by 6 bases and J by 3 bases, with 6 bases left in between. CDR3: CASREFYNEQFF. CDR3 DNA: TGTGCCAGCAGGGAGTTCTACAATGAGCAGTTCTTC.

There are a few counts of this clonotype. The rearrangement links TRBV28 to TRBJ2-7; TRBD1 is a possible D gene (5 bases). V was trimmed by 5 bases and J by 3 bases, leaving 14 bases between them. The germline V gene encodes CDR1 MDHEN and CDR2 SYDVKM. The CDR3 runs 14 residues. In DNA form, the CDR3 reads TGTGCCAGCAGTCCAAGGGTGGACATCTACGAGCAGTACTTC. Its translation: CASSPRVDIYEQYF. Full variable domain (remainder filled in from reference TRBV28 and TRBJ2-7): DVKVTQSSRYLVKRTGEKVFLECVQDMDHENMFWYRQDPGLGLRLIYFSYDVKMKEKGDIPEGYSVSREKKERFSLILESASTNQTSMYLCASSPRVDIYEQYFGPGTRLTVT.

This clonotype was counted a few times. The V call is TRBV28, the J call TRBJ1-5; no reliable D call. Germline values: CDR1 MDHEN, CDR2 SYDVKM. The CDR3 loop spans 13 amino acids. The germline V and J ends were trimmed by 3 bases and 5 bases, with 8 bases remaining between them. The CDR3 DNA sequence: TGTGCCAGCAGTTTCGGAGCCTATCAGCCCCAGCATTTT. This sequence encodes CASSFGAYQPQHF.

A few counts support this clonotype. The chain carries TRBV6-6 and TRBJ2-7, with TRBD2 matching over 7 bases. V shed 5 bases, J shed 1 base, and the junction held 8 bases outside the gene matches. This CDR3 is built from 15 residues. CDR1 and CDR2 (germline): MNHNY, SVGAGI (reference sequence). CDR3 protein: CASSLKGSGSYEQYV. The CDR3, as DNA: TGTGCCAGCAGTCTAAAGGGTAGCGGGTCCTACGAGCAGTACGTC.

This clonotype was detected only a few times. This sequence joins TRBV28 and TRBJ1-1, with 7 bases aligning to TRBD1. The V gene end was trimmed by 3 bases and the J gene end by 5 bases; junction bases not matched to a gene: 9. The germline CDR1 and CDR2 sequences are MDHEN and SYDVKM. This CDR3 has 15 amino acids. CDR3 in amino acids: CASSLLRGLETEAFF. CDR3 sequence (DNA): TGTGCCAGCAGTTTGCTAAGGGGGCTGGAGACTGAAGCTTTCTTT.

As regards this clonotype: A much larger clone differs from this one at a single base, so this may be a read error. CDR3 region: CASSAGTDSFNEQFF. In DNA, the CDR3 is TGTGCCAGCAGCGCCGGGACAGACTCCTTCAATGAGCAGTTCTTC. The genes are TRBV12-3 or TRBV12-4 and TRBJ2-1; the match to TRBD1 covers 7 bases. The CDR3 runs 15 residues.

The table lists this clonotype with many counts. DNA of the CDR3: TGTGCCAGCAGTTTTCGGTCCGGCTTTGGTGGCTACACCTTC. Amino acid sequence: CASSFRSGFGGYTF. This sequence joins TRBV28 and TRBJ1-2; no firm D call. Trimming took off 3 bases at V and 7 bases at J, with 15 bases between the two ends. The CDR3 sequence is 14 residues long. The V gene's germline CDR1 is MDHEN and CDR2 SYDVKM.

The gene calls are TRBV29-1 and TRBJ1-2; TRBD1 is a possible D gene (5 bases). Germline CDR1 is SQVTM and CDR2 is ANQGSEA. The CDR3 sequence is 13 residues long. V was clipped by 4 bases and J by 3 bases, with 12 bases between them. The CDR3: CSVGQGEDYGYTF. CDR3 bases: TGCAGCGTTGGGCAGGGTGAGGACTATGGCTACACCTTC.

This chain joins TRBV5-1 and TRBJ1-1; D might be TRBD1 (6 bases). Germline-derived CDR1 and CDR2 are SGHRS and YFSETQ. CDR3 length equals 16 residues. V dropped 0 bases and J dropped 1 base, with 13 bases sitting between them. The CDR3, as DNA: TGCGCCAGCAGCTTGGTGACGGACAGCGCGAACACTGAAGCTTTCTTT. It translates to CASSLVTDSANTEAFF.

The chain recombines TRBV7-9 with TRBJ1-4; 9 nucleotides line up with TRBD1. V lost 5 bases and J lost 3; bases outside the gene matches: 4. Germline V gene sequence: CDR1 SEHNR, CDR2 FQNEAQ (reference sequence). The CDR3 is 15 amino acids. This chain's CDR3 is CASSLRQGANEKLFF. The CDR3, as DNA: TGTGCCAGCAGCCTCAGACAGGGGGCTAATGAAAAACTGTTTTTT.

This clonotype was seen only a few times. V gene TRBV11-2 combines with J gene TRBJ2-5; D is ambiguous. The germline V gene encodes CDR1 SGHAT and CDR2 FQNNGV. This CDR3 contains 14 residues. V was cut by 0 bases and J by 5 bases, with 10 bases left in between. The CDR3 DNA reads TGTGCCAGCAGCTTAGATCCGAGTGCGGAGACCCAGTACTTC. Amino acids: CASSLDPSAETQYF.

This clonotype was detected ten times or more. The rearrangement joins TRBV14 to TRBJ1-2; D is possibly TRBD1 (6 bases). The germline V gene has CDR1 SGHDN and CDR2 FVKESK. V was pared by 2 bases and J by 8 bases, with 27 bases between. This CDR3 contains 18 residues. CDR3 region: CASSQMTSWGHLRGGYTF. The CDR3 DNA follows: TGTGCCAGCAGCCAAATGACGAGCTGGGGACACCTCAGGGGCGGCTACACCTTC.

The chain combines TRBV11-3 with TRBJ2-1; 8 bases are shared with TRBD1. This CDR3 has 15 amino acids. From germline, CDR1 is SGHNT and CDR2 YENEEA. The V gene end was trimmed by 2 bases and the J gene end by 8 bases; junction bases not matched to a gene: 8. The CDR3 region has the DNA TGTGCCAGCAGCTTAAGGACAGGGACGGTAGATGAGCAGTTCTTC. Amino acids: CASSLRTGTVDEQFF.

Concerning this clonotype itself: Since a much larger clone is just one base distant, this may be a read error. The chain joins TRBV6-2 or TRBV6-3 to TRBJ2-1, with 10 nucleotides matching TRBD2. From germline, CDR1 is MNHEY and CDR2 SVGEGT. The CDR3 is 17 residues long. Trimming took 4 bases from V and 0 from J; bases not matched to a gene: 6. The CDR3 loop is CASSLSGLATSYNEQFF. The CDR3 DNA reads TGTGCCAGCAGTTTGTCGGGACTAGCGACCTCCTACAATGAGCAGTTCTTC.

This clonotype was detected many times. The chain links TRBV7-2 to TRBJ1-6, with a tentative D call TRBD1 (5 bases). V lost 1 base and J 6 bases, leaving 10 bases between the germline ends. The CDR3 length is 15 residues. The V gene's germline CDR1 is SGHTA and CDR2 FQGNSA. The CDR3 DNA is TGTGCCAGCAGCTTAGGGCAGGGAGTTAATTCACCCCTCCACTTT. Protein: CASSLGQGVNSPLHF.

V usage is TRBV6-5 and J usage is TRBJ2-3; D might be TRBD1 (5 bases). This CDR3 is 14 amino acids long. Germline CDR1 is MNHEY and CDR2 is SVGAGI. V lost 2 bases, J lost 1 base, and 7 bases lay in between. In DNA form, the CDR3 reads TGTGCCAGCAGTTACGGGGCCCGCACAGATACGCAGTATTTT. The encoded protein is CASSYGARTDTQYF.

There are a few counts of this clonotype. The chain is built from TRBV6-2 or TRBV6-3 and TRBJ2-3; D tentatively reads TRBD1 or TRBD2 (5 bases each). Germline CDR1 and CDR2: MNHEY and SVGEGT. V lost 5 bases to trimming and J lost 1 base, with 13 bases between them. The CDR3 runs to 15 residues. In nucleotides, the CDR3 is TGTGCCAGCAGTCCCCTGACGGGGCGCACAGATACGCAGTATTTT. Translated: CASSPLTGRTDTQYF.

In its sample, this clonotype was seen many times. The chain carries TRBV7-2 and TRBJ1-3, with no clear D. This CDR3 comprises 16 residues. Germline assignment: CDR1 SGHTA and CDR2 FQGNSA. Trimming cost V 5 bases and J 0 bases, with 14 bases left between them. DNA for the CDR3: TGTGCCAGCAGCCCGAACCAAGGCTTCTCTGGAAACACCATATATTTT. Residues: CASSPNQGFSGNTIYF.

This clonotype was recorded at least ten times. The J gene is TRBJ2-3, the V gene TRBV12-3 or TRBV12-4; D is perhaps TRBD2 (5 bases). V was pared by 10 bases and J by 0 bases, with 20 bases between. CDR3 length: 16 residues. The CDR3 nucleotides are TGTGCCATCCGGCAGCGGAATAAAGCTAGCACAGATACGCAGTATTTT. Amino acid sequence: CAIRQRNKASTDTQYF.

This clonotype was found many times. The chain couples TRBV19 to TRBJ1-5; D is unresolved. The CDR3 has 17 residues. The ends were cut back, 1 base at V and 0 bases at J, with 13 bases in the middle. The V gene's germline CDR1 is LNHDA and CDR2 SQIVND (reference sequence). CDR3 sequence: CASSIAQMPNSNQPQHF. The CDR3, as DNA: TGTGCCAGTAGTATAGCCCAGATGCCCAATAGCAATCAGCCCCAGCATTTT. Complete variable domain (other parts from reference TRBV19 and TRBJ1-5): DGGITQSPKYLFRKEGQNVTLSCEQNLNHDAMYWYRQDPGQGLRLIYYSQIVNDFQKGDIAEGYSVSREKKESFPLTVTSAQKNPTAFYLCASSIAQMPNSNQPQHFGDGTRLSIL.

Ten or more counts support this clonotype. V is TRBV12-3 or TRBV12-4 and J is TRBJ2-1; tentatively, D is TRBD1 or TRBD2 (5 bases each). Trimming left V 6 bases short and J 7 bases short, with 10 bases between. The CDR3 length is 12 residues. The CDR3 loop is CASRGTGNEQFF. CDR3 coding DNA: TGTGCCAGCAGAGGGACCGGGAATGAGCAGTTCTTC.

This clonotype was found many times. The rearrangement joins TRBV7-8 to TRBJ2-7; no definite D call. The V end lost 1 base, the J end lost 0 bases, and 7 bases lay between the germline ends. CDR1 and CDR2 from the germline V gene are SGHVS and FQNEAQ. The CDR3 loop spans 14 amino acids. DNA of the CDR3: TGTGCCAGCAGCTTAGTAGACGGCTCCTACGAGCAGTACTTC. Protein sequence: CASSLVDGSYEQYF.